This T cell receptor beta chain stems from a study of CD8 T cells in Susac syndrome. Study-wide findings and caveats: Clonal expansion of Susac CD8+ cells peaked in TEMRA cells, and it also peaked in active patients. The study admitted that it had a relatively small number of individuals in its TCR sequencing and HLA analysis.

With respect to this clonotype: Its antigen is still unknown.

The V gene's germline CDR1 is LGHNA and CDR2 YNFKEQ. The V and J ends lost 0 bases and 2 bases respectively, with 11 bases between them. The CDR3 has 15 amino acids. Negative isolation yielded CD4+ and CD8+ T cells, and FACS enriched TEMRA cells. Reverse transcription of about 0.5 to 1 ug RNA was carried out with random hexamers. TCRdb independently ran MiXCR on the immunoSEQ multiplex PCR reads; one entry per CDR3 protein. Found here are tens of thousands of distinct CDR3 sequences, 94% of them singletons; the top ten hold approximately 0.94%. This chain uses TRBV4-2 with TRBJ2-7; D is undetermined. This clonotype was obtained from a human donor with Susac syndrome. The sequenced sample consisted of CD8+ T cells from PBMCs. This CDR3 reads CASSQEWQDPYEQYF. The CDR3 DNA reads as TGTGCCAGCAGCCAAGAATGGCAGGACCCCTACGAGCAGTACTTC.